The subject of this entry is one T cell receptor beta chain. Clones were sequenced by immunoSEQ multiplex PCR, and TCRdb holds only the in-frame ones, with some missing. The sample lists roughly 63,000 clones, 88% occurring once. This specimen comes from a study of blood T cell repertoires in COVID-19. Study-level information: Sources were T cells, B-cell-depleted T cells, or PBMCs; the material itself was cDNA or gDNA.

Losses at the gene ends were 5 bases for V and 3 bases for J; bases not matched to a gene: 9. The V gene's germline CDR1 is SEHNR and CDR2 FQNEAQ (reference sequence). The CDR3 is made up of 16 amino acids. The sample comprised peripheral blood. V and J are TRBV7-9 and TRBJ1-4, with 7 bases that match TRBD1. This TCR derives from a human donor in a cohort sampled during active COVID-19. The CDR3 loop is CASSPREGQSNEKLFF. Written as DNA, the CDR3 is TGTGCCAGCAGCCCCCGTGAGGGACAGTCTAATGAAAAACTGTTTTTT. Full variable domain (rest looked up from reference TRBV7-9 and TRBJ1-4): DTGVSQNPRHKITKRGQNVTFRCDPISEHNRLYWYRQTLGQGPEFLTYFQNEAQLEKSRLLSDRFSAERPKGSFSTLEIQRTEQGDSAMYLCASSPREGQSNEKLFFGSGTQLSVL.